This T cell receptor beta chain was found in a study of cytomegalovirus exposure and HLA in healthy donors. CDR3 length equals 19 residues. V was pared by 5 bases and J by 0 bases, with 15 bases of the junction left unmatched. Germline V gene data show CDR1 as SGHTA and CDR2 as FQGNSA. Some clones are missing from TCRdb's copy, which holds only in-frame ones; the method was immunoSEQ multiplex PCR. The top ten hold about 1.7% of the sample, which has 120,000 or so clones, around 88% seen once. The chain carries TRBV7-2 and TRBJ1-2; 10 bases align to TRBD1. Sequenced input: PBMCs. The receptor was derived from a man in his late teens or twenties in good health and CMV-seronegative. Here the CDR3 reads CASSHPSRIGTGANYGYTF. Written as DNA, the CDR3 is TGTGCCAGCAGCCACCCCTCTCGTATAGGGACAGGGGCTAACTATGGCTACACCTTC.